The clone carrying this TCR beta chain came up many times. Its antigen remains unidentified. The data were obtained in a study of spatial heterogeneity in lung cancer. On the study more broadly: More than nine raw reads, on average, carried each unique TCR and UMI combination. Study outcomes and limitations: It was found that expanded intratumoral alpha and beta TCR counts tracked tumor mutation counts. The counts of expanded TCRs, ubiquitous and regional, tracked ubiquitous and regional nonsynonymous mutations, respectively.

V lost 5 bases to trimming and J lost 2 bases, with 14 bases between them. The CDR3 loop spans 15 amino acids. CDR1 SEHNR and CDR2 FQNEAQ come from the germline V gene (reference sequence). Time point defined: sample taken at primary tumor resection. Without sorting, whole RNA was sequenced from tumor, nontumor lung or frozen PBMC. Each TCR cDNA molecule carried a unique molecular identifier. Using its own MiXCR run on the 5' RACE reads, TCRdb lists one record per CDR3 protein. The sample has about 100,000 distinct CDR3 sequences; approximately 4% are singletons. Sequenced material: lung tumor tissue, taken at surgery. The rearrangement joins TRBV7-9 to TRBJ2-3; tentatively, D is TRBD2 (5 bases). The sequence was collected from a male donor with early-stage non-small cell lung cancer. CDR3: CASSPQRYFTDTQYF. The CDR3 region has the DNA TGTGCCAGCAGCCCCCAGCGGTATTTCACAGATACGCAGTATTTT.